This T cell receptor (beta chain) appears in the sequencing data of a study of blood T cell repertoires in COVID-19. Trimming stripped 6 bases from V and 5 bases from J, with 31 bases between. Germline assignment: CDR1 LNHDA and CDR2 SQIVND (reference sequence). This CDR3 is built from 19 residues. The repertoire was sequenced with immunoSEQ multiplex PCR; TCRdb's copy has only in-frame clones and lacks some. Here the sample spans approximately 70,000 clones, approximately 90% being singletons. The receptor was isolated from a man aged 50 to 59 with COVID-19, enrolled during active disease. Input material: peripheral blood. V and J are TRBV19 and TRBJ1-1; D is perhaps TRBD1 (6 bases). The CDR3 nucleotides are TGTGCCAGTAGCATACCATCCCTCCTAATACAGGGTGAAGGGACTGAAGCTTTCTTT. Translation: CASSIPSLLIQGEGTEAFF.